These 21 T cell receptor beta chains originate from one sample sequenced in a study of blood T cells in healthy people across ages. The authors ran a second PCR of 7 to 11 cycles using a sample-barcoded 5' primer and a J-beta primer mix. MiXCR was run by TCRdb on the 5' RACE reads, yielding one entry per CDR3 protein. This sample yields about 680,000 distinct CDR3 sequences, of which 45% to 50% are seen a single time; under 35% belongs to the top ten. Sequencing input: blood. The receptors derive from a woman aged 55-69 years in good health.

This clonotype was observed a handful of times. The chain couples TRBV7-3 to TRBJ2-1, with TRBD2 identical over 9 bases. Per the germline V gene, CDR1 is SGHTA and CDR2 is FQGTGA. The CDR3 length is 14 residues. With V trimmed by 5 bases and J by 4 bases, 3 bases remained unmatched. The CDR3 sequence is CASSRLAAYNEQFF. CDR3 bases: TGTGCCAGCAGCCGACTAGCGGCTTACAATGAGCAGTTCTTC.

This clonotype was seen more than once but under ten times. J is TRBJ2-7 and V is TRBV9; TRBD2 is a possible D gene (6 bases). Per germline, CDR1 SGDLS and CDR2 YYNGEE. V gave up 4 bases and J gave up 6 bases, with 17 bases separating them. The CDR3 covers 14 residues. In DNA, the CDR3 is TGTGCCAGCAGCCGCATGACTAGTTCCGGCGAGCAGTACTTC. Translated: CASSRMTSSGEQYF.

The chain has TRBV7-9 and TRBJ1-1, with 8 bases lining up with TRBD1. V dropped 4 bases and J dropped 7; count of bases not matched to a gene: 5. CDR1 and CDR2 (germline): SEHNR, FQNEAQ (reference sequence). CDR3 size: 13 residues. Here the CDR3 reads CASSWDRINEAFF. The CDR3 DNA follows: TGTGCCAGCAGCTGGGACAGGATAAATGAAGCTTTCTTT.

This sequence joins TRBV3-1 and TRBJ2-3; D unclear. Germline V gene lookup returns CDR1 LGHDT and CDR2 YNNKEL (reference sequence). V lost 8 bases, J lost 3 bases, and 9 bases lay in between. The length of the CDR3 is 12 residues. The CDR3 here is CASLGATDTQYF. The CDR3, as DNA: TGTGCCAGCTTAGGCGCTACAGATACGCAGTATTTT.

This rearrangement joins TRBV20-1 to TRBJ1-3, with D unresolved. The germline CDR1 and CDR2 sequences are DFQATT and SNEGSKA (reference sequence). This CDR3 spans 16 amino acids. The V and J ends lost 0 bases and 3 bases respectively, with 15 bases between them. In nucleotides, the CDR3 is TGCAGTGCTAGAGAAAATGGCGCGGGGTTTGGAAACACCATATATTTT. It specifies CSARENGAGFGNTIYF.

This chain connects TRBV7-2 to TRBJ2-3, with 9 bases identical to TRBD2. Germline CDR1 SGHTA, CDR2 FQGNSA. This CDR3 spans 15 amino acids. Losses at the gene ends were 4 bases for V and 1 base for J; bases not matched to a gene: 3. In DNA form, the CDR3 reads TGTGCCAGCAGCTCTAGACTAGCGGGCACAGATACGCAGTATTTT. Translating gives CASSSRLAGTDTQYF.

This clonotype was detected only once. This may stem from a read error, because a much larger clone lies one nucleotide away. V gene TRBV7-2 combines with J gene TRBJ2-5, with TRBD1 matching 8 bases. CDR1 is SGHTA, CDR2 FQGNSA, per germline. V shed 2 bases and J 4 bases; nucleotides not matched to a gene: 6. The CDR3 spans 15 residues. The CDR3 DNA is TGTGCCAGCAGCTTAAATGAAGGGACAGGAGAGACCCAGTACTTC. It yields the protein CASSLNEGTGETQYF.

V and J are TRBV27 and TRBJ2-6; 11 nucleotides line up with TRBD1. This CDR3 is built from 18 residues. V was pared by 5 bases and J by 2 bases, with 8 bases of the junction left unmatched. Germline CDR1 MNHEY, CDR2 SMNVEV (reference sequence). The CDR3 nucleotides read TGTGCCAGCAGTCGACGGGACAGGGGGAGCCCTGGGGCCAACGTCCTGACTTTC. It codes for CASSRRDRGSPGANVLTF. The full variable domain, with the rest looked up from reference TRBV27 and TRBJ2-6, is EAQVTQNPRYLITVTGKKLTVTCSQNMNHEYMSWYRQDPGLGLRQIYYSMNVEVTDKGDVPEGYKVSRKEKRNFPLILESPSPNQTSLYFCASSRRDRGSPGANVLTFGAGSRLTVL.

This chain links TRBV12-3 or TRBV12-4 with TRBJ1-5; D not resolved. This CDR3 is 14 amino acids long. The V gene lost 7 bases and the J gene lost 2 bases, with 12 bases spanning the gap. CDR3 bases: TGTGCCAGCACTGCTAACGCGGGCAATCAGCCCCAGCATTTT. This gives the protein CASTANAGNQPQHF.

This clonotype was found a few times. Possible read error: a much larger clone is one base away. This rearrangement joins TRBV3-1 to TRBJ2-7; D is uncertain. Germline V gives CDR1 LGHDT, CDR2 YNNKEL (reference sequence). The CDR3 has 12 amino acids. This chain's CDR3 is CTSSQDWYEQYF. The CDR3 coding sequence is TGTACCAGCAGCCAAGATTGGTACGAGCAGTACTTC.

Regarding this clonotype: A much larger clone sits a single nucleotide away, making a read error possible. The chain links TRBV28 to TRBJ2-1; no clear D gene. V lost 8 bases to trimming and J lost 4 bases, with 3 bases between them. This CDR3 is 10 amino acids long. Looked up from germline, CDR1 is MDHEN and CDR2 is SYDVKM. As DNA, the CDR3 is TGTGCCAGCGGTTACAATGAGCAGTTCTTC. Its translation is CASGYNEQFF.

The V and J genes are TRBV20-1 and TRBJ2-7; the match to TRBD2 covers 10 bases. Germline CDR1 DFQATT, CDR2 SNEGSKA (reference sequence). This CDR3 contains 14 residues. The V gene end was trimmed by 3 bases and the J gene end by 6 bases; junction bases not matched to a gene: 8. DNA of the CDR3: TGCAGTGCTAGCCCCCCTAGCGGGAGAGGCGAGCAGTACTTC. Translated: CSASPPSGRGEQYF.

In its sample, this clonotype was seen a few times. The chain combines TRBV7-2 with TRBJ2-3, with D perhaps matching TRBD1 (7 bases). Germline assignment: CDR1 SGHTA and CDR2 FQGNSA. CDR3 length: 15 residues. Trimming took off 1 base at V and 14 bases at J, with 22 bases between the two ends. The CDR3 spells CASSLVAAGGTARYF. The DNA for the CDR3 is TGTGCCAGCAGCTTAGTAGCAGCGGGCGGGACAGCGCGGTATTTT.

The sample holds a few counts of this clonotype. Here the CDR3 reads CASRHTGGSEQFF. The DNA for the CDR3 is TGTGCCAGCAGACACACTGGGGGGAGTGAGCAGTTCTTC. This chain uses TRBV12-3 or TRBV12-4 with TRBJ2-1; the D gene is possibly TRBD2 (6 bases). The CDR3 is 13 residues long. Trimming cost V 6 bases and J 9 bases, with 15 bases left between them.

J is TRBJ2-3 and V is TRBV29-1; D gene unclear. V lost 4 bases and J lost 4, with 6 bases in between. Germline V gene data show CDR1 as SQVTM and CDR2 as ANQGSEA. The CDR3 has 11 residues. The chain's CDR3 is CSVGEADTQYF. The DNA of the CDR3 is TGCAGCGTTGGTGAAGCAGATACGCAGTATTTT.

The CDR3 region has the DNA TGTGCCAGCAGCCCGGGCGCGGGGGTTTCCTACAATGAGCAGTTCTTC. Its translation is CASSPGAGVSYNEQFF. The V and J genes are TRBV28 and TRBJ2-1; 7 bases line up with TRBD2. The trim removed 6 bases at V and 1 base at J, leaving 9 bases unmatched. The CDR3 length is 16 residues. CDR1 and CDR2 (germline): MDHEN, SYDVKM.

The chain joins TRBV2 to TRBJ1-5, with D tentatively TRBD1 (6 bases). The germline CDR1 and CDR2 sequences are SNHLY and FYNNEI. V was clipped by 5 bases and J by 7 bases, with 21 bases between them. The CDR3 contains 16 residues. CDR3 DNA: TGTGCCAGCAGTAACCCTTGGAGTTGGACAGAACAGCCCCAGCATTTT. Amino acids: CASSNPWSWTEQPQHF. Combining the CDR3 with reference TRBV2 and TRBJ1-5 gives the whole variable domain EPEVTQTPSHQVTQMGQEVILRCVPISNHLYFYWYRQILGQKVEFLVSFYNNEISEKSEIFDDQFSVERPDGSNFTLKIRSTKLEDSAMYFCASSNPWSWTEQPQHFGDGTRLSIL.

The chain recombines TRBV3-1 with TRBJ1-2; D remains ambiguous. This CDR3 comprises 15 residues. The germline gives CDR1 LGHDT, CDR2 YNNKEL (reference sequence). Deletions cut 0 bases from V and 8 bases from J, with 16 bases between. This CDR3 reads CASSQDAGLSGGYTF. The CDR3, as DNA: TGTGCCAGCAGCCAAGATGCGGGCTTAAGCGGAGGCTACACCTTC.

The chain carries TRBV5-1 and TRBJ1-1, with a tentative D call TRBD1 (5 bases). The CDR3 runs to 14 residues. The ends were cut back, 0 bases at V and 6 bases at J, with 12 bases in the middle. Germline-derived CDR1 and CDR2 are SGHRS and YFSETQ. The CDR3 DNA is TGCGCCAGCAGCTTGGAAGGATGGGGCCCTGAAGCTTTCTTT. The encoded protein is CASSLEGWGPEAFF.

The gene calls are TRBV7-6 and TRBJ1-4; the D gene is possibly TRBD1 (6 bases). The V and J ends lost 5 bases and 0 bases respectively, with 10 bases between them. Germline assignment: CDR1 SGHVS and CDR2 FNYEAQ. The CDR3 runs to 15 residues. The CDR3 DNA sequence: TGTGCCAGCAGCCGAGGACAGACAACTAATGAAAAACTGTTTTTT. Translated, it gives CASSRGQTTNEKLFF.

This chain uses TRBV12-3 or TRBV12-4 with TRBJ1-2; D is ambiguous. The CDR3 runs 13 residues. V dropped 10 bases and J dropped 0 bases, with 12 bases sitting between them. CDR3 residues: CAIRLSANYGYTF. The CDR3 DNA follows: TGTGCCATTCGGCTGTCAGCTAACTATGGCTACACCTTC.